The following is a T cell receptor beta chain sequence with its context. V lost 1 base, J lost 8 bases, and 7 bases stayed unmatched. The CDR3 is 16 residues long. CDR1 is KGHDR, CDR2 SFDVKD, per germline. Grouping used clinical history reported by participants in a survey and questionnaire. This specimen comes from a study of blood T cell repertoires in COVID-19. Study-level information: Nucleic acid was either cDNA or gDNA, and it came from T cells, B-cell-depleted T cells, or PBMCs.

How the authors handled the data: Reference gene primer amplification yielded estimated nucleated cell counts. Clones were read by immunoSEQ multiplex PCR, and TCRdb kept only the in-frame ones, dropping some. Clone size and the V and J calls come from that table; the DNA yielded D and trimming. There are 400,000 to 500,000 clones in the sample; more than 75% occur only once, and roughly 1.9% lies in the top ten. This TCR was sampled from a woman aged 35 to 49 who had recovered from COVID-19. Sequencing was done on a sample of PBMCs or T cells enriched from blood (not recorded which). V usage is TRBV24-1 and J usage is TRBJ2-1; 10 bases agree with TRBD2. The CDR3 coding sequence is TGTGCCACCAGTGATTTCAGACTAGCGGGTAACTATGAGCAGTTCTTC. Protein sequence: CATSDFRLAGNYEQFF.